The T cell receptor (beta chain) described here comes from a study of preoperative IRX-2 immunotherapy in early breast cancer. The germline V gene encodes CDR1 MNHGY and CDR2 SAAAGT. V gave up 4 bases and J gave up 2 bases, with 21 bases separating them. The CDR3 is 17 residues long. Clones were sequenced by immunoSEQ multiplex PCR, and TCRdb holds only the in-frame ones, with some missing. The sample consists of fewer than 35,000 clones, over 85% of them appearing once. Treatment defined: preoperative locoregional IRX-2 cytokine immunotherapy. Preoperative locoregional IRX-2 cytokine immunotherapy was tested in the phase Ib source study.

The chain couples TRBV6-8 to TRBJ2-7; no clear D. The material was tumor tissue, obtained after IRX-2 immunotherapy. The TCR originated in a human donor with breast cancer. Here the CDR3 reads CASSFQDRDLPPYEQYF. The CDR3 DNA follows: TGTGCCAGCAGTTTCCAGGACCGCGACCTCCCCCCCTACGAGCAGTACTTC.